This TCR beta chain was identified in a study of regulatory and conventional T cells in RAG deficiency. Whole-study results and caveats: Omenn syndrome and CID/AS patients had roughly 100-fold fewer unique Treg TCR beta sequences, versus around 9.8-fold elsewhere. In Omenn syndrome, Treg and Tconv repertoires overlapped >90%.

The count of this clone is one. Its antigen is undetermined. Profiling relied on immunoSEQ multiplex PCR, and the TCRdb table lists in-frame clones only, not all of them. The sample consists of 25,000 to 35,000 clones, more than 80% of them appearing once. CDR1 and CDR2 (germline): SGHRS, YFSETQ. V lost 4 bases to trimming and J lost 6 bases, with 11 bases between them. This CDR3 has 13 residues. These data also formed part of another study, on regulatory T cells. That publication notes: Amplification used 52 TRBV primers and 13 TRBJ primers.

The chain joins TRBV5-1 to TRBJ1-5; D uncertain. The sample was CD8+ T cells sorted from blood. The receptor was derived from a human donor in good health. CDR3 region: CASSTAIGQPQHF. The DNA for the CDR3 is TGCGCCAGCAGCACGGCTATCGGTCAGCCCCAGCATTTT.